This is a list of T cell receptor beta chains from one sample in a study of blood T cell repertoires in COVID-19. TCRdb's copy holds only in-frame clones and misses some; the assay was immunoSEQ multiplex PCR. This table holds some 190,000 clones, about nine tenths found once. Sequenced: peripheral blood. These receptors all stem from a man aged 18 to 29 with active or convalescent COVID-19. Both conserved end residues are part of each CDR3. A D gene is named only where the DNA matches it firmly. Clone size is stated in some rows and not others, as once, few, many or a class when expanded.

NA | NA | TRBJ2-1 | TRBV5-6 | TGTGCCAGCAGTCGGGACTTACGCCAAGGGTGGGAGCAGTTCTTC | CASSRDLRQGWEQFF
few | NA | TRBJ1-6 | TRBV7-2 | TGTGCCAGCAGCTTAGCTTTGCCGGGGCGGGGAATAAATTCACCCCTCCACTTT | CASSLALPGRGINSPLHF
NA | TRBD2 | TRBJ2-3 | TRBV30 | TGTGCCTGGGGTGCGGAGACTAGCTACACAGATACGCAGTATTTT | CAWGAETSYTDTQYF
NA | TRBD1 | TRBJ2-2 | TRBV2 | TGTGCCAGCAGTGAGGAGGGACAGGTGAACACCGGGGAGCTGTTTTTT | CASSEEGQVNTGELFF
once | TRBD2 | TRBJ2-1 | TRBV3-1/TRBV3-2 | TGTGCCAGCAGAGAGGGACTAGCGGGGGGAGGTGAGCAGTTCTTC | CASREGLAGGGEQFF
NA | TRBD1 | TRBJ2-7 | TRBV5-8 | TGTGCCAGCAGCTTAATCGCGGACAGGGGCTACGAGCAGTACTTC | CASSLIADRGYEQYF
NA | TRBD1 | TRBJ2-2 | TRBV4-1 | TGCGCCAGCAGCCAAGATATTGGGACAGGGGGCAGAGGGACCGGGGAGCTGTTTTTT | CASSQDIGTGGRGTGELFF
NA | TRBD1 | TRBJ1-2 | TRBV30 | TGTGCCTGGAGCAGGGACAGGGCTTTGTATGGCTACACCTTC | CAWSRDRALYGYTF
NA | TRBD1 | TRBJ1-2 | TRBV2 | TGTGCCAGCAGTCGGGACAGGGGGATTGAGGGCTACACCTTC | CASSRDRGIEGYTF
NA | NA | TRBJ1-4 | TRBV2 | TGTGCCAGCGCGGGGGGCGGTGATGAAAAACTGTTTTTT | CASAGGGDEKLFF
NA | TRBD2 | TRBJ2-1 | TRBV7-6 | TGTGCCAGCAGCTTAGTGAGTAGCGGGAGCCATTTAATGGGCAATGAGCAGTTCTTC | CASSLVSSGSHLMGNEQFF
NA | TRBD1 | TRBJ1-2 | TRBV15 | TGTGCCACCAGCAGAGATCTACAGGGGGCGGACTATGGCTACACCTTC | CATSRDLQGADYGYTF
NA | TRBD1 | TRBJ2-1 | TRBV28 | TGTGCCAGCAGACCTCCGGGACAGGGTTTAATGAATGAGCAGTTCTTC | CASRPPGQGLMNEQFF
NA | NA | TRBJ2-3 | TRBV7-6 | TGTGCCAGCAGCTCCACCGACTTTACAGATACGCAGTATTTT | CASSSTDFTDTQYF
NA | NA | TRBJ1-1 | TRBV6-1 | TGTGCCAGCAGTGAGCGGAACACTGAAGCTTTCTTT | CASSERNTEAFF
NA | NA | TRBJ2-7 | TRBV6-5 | TGTGCCACCACCCTCGGGGATCTCGAGCAGTACTTC | CATTLGDLEQYF
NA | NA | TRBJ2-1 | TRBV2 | TGTGCCAGCAGTGAAGCGGACGGGGGGCTCGGGTACAATGAGCAGTTCTTC | CASSEADGGLGYNEQFF
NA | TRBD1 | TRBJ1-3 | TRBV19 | TGTGCCAGTAGTGTGATTACGACAGGGATGAAGCGAAACACCATATATTTT | CASSVITTGMKRNTIYF
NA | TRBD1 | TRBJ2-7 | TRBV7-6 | TGTGCCAGCAGCTCCCGGGGAGAGGACAGGAACGTCCCAGAAGCCTACGAGCAGTACTTC | CASSSRGEDRNVPEAYEQYF
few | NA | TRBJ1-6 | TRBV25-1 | TGTGCCAGCAGTTCCCTCGAGGAGGCCTCCTATAATTCACCCCTCCACTTT | CASSSLEEASYNSPLHF
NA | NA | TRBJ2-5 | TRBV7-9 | TGTGCCAGCAGCTTAGGTGGGGCCCAAGAGACCCAGTACTTC | CASSLGGAQETQYF
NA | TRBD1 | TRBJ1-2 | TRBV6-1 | TGTGCCAGCAGGGAAGGATTCTGGGACAGGGGTTCGGTGGACGGCTACACCTTC | CASREGFWDRGSVDGYTF
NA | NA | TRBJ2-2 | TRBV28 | TGTGCCAGCAGGGGTACTTCGCGTGAGGCCGGGGAGCTGTTTTTT | CASRGTSREAGELFF
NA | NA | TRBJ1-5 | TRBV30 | TGTGCCTGGAGTCAGGGACTGGTGGGCAATCAGCCCCAGCATTTT | CAWSQGLVGNQPQHF
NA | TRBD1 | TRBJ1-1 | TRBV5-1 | TGCGCCAGCAGCTTGGCGGTCCAGGGGGCTACGAGGAACACTGAAGCTTTCTTT | CASSLAVQGATRNTEAFF
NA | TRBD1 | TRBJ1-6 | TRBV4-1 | TGCGCCAGCAGCCAACGGACAGGGGCCTGGGGCCTCCACTTT | CASSQRTGAWGLHF
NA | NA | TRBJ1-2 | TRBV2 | TGTGCCAGCAGTGTGGAGAATCCTGGCTACACCTTC | CASSVENPGYTF
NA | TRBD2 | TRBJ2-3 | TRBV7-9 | TGTGCCAGCAGCTTAATTTATGCGGGAGCTAGAGATACGCAGTATTTT | CASSLIYAGARDTQYF
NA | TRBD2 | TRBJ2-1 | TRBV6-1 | TGTGCCAGCAGTGAAGACGGACTAGCGGGAGTTAAGGCGAGAGTGAAGCAGTTCTTC | CASSEDGLAGVKARVKQFF
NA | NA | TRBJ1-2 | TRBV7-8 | TGTGCCAGCAGCTTGGGCAGGATGTATGGCTACACCTTC | CASSLGRMYGYTF
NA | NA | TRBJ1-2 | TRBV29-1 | TGCAGCGTTGGGACAGCTTCTAACTATGGCTACACCTTC | CSVGTASNYGYTF
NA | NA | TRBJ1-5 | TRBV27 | TGTGCCAGCAGTTTGGGAGGAAGTGGGCCCCAGCATTTT | CASSLGGSGPQHF
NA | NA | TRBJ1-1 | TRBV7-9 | TGTGCCAGCAGCTTTAGGGAGGGAAGAGCTTTCTTT | CASSFREGRAFF
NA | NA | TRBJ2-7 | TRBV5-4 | TGTGCCAGCAGCCCGCCAGATTCCTACGAGCAGTACTTC | CASSPPDSYEQYF
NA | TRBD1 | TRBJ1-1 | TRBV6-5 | TGTGCCAGCAGCGTTCAGGGGGTAAACACTGAAGCTTTCTTT | CASSVQGVNTEAFF